This TCR beta chain was observed in a study of T cell repertoires and HLA-DP antigens. Study overall: Transduced HeLa cells presented HLA-DP to CD4+ T cells.

Amplification used primers for 54 TRBV and 13 TRBJ segments. The table came from immunoSEQ multiplex PCR; TCRdb's copy has only in-frame clones and leaves some out. The sample holds thousands of clones, more than 65% seen once. After more than 13 days' expansion, CD4+ cells were restimulated about 22 h with HeLa expressing allogeneic DPB1. HeLa stimulator cells carried retrovirally transduced HLA-DPA1/DPB1, HLA-DM, invariant chain and CD80. CDR1 and CDR2 from the germline V gene are SGHTA and FQGNSA. V lost 1 base, J lost 4 bases, and 7 bases stayed unmatched. The CDR3 has 16 residues. Findings of the study overall: Previously undetected clones averaged around 35% and 51% against the two alleles respectively.

Material for sequencing was CD137- CD4+ T cells from cultured PBMCs. The chain employs TRBV7-2 and TRBJ2-7; TRBD2 aligns across 10 bases. The sequence was obtained from a woman aged 18-35 years in good health and CMV-seronegative. CDR3 nucleotide sequence: TGTGCCAGCAGCTTAGGCCTAGCGGGAGATGGGTACGAGCAGTACTTC. Translated: CASSLGLAGDGYEQYF.